The next 17 T cell receptor beta chains were all read from a single sample in a study of siplizumab effects on memory and regulatory T cells. TCRdb keeps only in-frame clones here, not all; method: immunoSEQ multiplex PCR. Among more than 85,000 clones, around 90% were seen once, and the ten largest hold roughly 0.78%. Material: Tregs sorted from blood. These receptors originate from a human donor in good health.

This clone was picked up one time. The chain uses TRBV11-2 and TRBJ2-5; TRBD1 matches at 9 bases. The germline V gene has CDR1 SGHAT and CDR2 FQNNGV. CDR3 size: 13 residues. V trimming: 4 bases; J trimming: 3 bases; junction bases outside the gene matches: 0. The CDR3 loop reads CASSWTGEETQYF. CDR3 DNA: TGTGCCAGCAGCTGGACAGGGGAAGAGACCCAGTACTTC.

This clone was seen once. CDR3 protein: CASSLGAGVKSGEQYF. Written as DNA, the CDR3 is TGTGCCAGCAGCTTAGGAGCGGGGGTAAAATCGGGCGAGCAGTACTTC. The rearrangement joins TRBV7-8 to TRBJ2-7; TRBD2 aligns across 8 bases. This CDR3 has 16 residues. The V gene's germline CDR1 is SGHVS and CDR2 FQNEAQ. The V segment lost 1 base and the J segment 6 bases; nucleotides outside the gene matches: 11.

The chain has TRBV11-2 and TRBJ2-7; tentative D call: TRBD1 (5 bases). CDR1 SGHAT and CDR2 FQNNGV come from the germline V gene. This CDR3 contains 12 residues. Between the trimmed V and J ends, which lost 8 bases and 6 bases, there was a span of 14 bases. CDR3 amino acids: CASGDGAVEQYF. The CDR3 bases are TGTGCCAGCGGCGATGGGGCAGTCGAGCAGTACTTC.

The chain links TRBV10-1 to TRBJ2-7; D might be TRBD1 (6 bases). The germline V and J ends were trimmed by 2 bases and 3 bases, with 8 bases remaining between them. This CDR3 spans 13 amino acids. Germline V gene data show CDR1 as WNHNN and CDR2 as SYGVQD (reference sequence). CDR3 nucleotides: TGCGCCAGCAGTGAGGGCAGGGGCTACGAGCAGTACTTC. As protein: CASSEGRGYEQYF.

V gene TRBV5-1 combines with J gene TRBJ1-3, with 10 nucleotides matching TRBD1. CDR3 length: 14 amino acids. V trimming: 4 bases; J trimming: 4 bases; junction bases outside the gene matches: 2. From germline, CDR1 is SGHRS and CDR2 YFSETQ. In DNA, the CDR3 is TGCGCCAGCAGCCAGACAGGGGGCGGAAACACCATATATTTT. Protein sequence: CASSQTGGGNTIYF.

The chain carries TRBV27 and TRBJ2-2; the match to TRBD2 covers 10 bases. The CDR3 has 16 residues. Germline V gives CDR1 MNHEY, CDR2 SMNVEV (reference sequence). The ends lost 6 bases at V and 6 bases at J; junction bases unmatched: 10. The DNA of the CDR3 is TGTGCCAGCAGGACCAGCGGGAGGGCCGGGGCCGGGGAGCTGTTTTTT. Translating it yields CASRTSGRAGAGELFF.

The chain links TRBV6-6 to TRBJ1-1; the D gene is possibly TRBD1 (5 bases). From germline, CDR1 is MNHNY and CDR2 SVGAGI (reference sequence). Deletions cut 6 bases from V and 3 bases from J, with 20 bases between. This CDR3 has 16 residues. The CDR3 sequence: CASSRKEGRGDTEAFF. The CDR3 coding sequence is TGTGCCAGCAGCAGGAAGGAGGGGCGAGGGGACACTGAAGCTTTCTTT.

The chain recombines TRBV7-9 with TRBJ2-1; no clear D. From germline, CDR1 is SEHNR and CDR2 FQNEAQ (reference sequence). The ends were cut back, 6 bases at V and 2 bases at J, with 2 bases in the middle. The CDR3 is made up of 11 amino acids. CDR3 in DNA: TGTGCCAGCAGTCCCTACAATGAGCAGTTCTTC. It is translated as CASSPYNEQFF.

The chain recombines TRBV5-4 with TRBJ2-1; 9 positions match TRBD2. Germline V gives CDR1 SGHNT, CDR2 YYREEE (reference sequence). This CDR3 has 17 residues. V was pared by 4 bases and J by 0 bases, with 8 bases of the junction left unmatched. CDR3 protein: CASSISSGGSSYNEQFF. The CDR3 DNA follows: TGTGCCAGCAGCATAAGTAGCGGGGGTAGCTCCTACAATGAGCAGTTCTTC. The full variable domain, in which reference TRBV5-4 and TRBJ2-1 provide the parts outside the CDR3, is ETGVTQSPTHLIKTRGQQVTLRCSSQSGHNTVSWYQQALGQGPQFIFQYYREEENGRGNFPPRFSGLQFPNYSSELNVNALELDDSALYLCASSISSGGSSYNEQFFGPGTRLTVL.

The chain is built from TRBV10-1 and TRBJ2-2; D possibly corresponds to TRBD2 (5 bases). The germline gives CDR1 WNHNN, CDR2 SYGVQD (reference sequence). Between the trimmed V and J ends, which lost 6 bases and 0 bases, there was a span of 11 bases. The length of the CDR3 is 15 residues. CDR3 nucleotide sequence: TGCGCCAGCAGCCCCAGCGGAACGAACACCGGGGAGCTGTTTTTT. Its protein is CASSPSGTNTGELFF.

The chain is built from TRBV27 and TRBJ2-7; weak D call: TRBD2 (6 bases). V shed 5 bases and J shed 2 bases, with 16 bases lying between them. The CDR3 contains 15 residues. CDR1 is MNHEY and CDR2 is SMNVEV in the germline V gene (reference sequence). In nucleotides, the CDR3 is TGTGCCAGCAGTCCTCCGAGTAGCGGCCCCTACGAGCAGTACTTC. Encoded protein: CASSPPSSGPYEQYF.

This sequence joins TRBV10-2 and TRBJ2-3, with 9 bases matching TRBD2. The V and J ends lost 3 bases and 1 base, in that order; junction bases with no gene match: 5. Germline V lookup: CDR1 WSHSY, CDR2 SAAADI. CDR3 size: 16 residues. The CDR3 reads CASSDLSSGGTDTQYF. The CDR3 DNA is TGCGCCAGCAGTGATTTGTCTAGCGGGGGCACAGATACGCAGTATTTT.

This clone was detected only a few times. The chain carries TRBV10-2 and TRBJ2-1; D gene uncertain. The CDR3 runs to 13 residues. Trimming took 10 bases from V and 6 from J, leaving 16 bases between them. Germline CDR1 WSHSY, CDR2 SAAADI. The CDR3 here is CATTFGPANEQFF. As DNA, the CDR3 is TGCGCCACCACATTCGGGCCCGCCAATGAGCAGTTCTTC.

J is TRBJ1-5 and V is TRBV2; D is possibly TRBD1 (6 bases). The V end was cut by 6 bases, the J end by 4 bases, with 22 bases between. There are 17 residues in the CDR3. Germline V gene sequence: CDR1 SNHLY, CDR2 FYNNEI. CDR3 DNA: TGTGCCAGCAGCAAGCAGACAGGAGCGGAAGTTAATCAGCCCCAGCATTTT. It codes for CASSKQTGAEVNQPQHF. The full variable domain, its missing parts supplied by reference TRBV2 and TRBJ1-5, is EPEVTQTPSHQVTQMGQEVILRCVPISNHLYFYWYRQILGQKVEFLVSFYNNEISEKSEIFDDQFSVERPDGSNFTLKIRSTKLEDSAMYFCASSKQTGAEVNQPQHFGDGTRLSIL.

This chain links TRBV7-3 with TRBJ1-1; D gene uncertain. Germline CDR1 reads SGHTA; CDR2 reads FQGTGA. The CDR3 length is 16 residues. The germline V and J ends were trimmed by 5 bases and 3 bases, with 19 bases remaining between them. In nucleotides, the CDR3 is TGTGCCAGCAGCCGACCGCGGACCGTCATTCACACTGAAGCTTTCTTT. Translating it yields CASSRPRTVIHTEAFF.

In its sample, this clone was seen a few times. The J gene is TRBJ2-3, the V gene TRBV7-8; D tentatively reads TRBD1 or TRBD2 (5 bases each). Trimming shortened V by 1 base and J by 4 bases, and 9 bases separated the two germline ends. CDR3 length equals 14 residues. CDR1 and CDR2 from the germline V gene are SGHVS and FQNEAQ. The CDR3 spells CASSLGQGADTQYF. The CDR3 DNA sequence: TGTGCCAGCAGCTTAGGTCAGGGAGCAGATACGCAGTATTTT.

V is TRBV15 and J is TRBJ1-4, with unresolved D. The CDR3 is made up of 19 amino acids. V lost 6 bases to trimming and J lost 4 bases, with 27 bases between them. Germline lookup yields CDR1 LNHNV and CDR2 YYDKDF (reference sequence). Here the CDR3 DNA reads TGTGCCACCAGACCCACCCGGGAGACCACCAACATACATAATGAAAAACTGTTTTTT. Its protein product is CATRPTRETTNIHNEKLFF.